The next 23 T cell receptor beta chains were all read from a single sample in a study of CD8 T cells in Susac syndrome. When the RNA was reverse transcribed, random hexamers were used with an input of about 0.5 to 1 ug. TCRdb recomputed calls from the immunoSEQ multiplex PCR reads with MiXCR, one row per CDR3 protein. The table has around 140,000 distinct CDR3 sequences, approximately 95% seen once. Sequencing was carried out using CD4+ T cells from PBMCs. The receptors originated from a human donor with Susac syndrome.

The chain recombines TRBV7-8 with TRBJ1-2; D is perhaps TRBD1 (5 bases). Trimming pared 5 bases from V and 4 bases from J, leaving 14 bases between. This CDR3 comprises 14 residues. Germline V CDR1 and CDR2: SGHVS, FQNEAQ. CDR3 sequence reads: CASSPRRGGYGYTF. The CDR3 nucleotides are TGTGCCAGCAGCCCGAGAAGGGGCGGCTATGGCTACACCTTC.

This clonotype was observed a single time. This chain uses TRBV4-3 with TRBJ2-3; D uncertain. The V gene lost 1 base and the J gene lost 4 bases, with 9 bases spanning the gap. The germline V gene has CDR1 LGHNA and CDR2 YSLEER. The CDR3 loop spans 14 amino acids. In DNA, the CDR3 is TGCGCCAGCAGCCAAGGTTTTAAGGCAGATACGCAGTATTTT. It specifies CASSQGFKADTQYF.

The V gene is TRBV12-3 or TRBV12-4, the J gene TRBJ2-4; D is unresolved. V lost 3 bases, J lost 0 bases, and 15 bases lay in between. The CDR3 runs 17 residues. CDR3 coding DNA: TGTGCCAGCAGTTTTTCCCTAGGAGAGTTAGCCAAAAACATTCAGTACTTC. Its protein is CASSFSLGELAKNIQYF.

The gene calls are TRBV15 and TRBJ2-1; either TRBD1 or TRBD2 may supply D (5 bases each). The V gene lost 3 bases and the J gene lost 5 bases, with 14 bases spanning the gap. CDR1 LNHNV and CDR2 YYDKDF come from the germline V gene (reference sequence). This CDR3 spans 15 amino acids. CDR3 coding DNA: TGTGCCACCAGCAGGGGGGATACACGGGACAATGAGCAGTTCTTC. Encoded protein: CATSRGDTRDNEQFF.

The chain employs TRBV2 and TRBJ1-2, with TRBD1 identical over 10 bases. The CDR3 has 14 residues. J gave up 5 bases and V 6 bases, and 6 bases lay outside the gene matches. Germline CDR1 and CDR2: SNHLY and FYNNEI. Here the CDR3 DNA reads TGTGCCAGCAGGGACAGGGGGAGTCTTTATGGCTACACCTTC. Translation: CASRDRGSLYGYTF.

The rearrangement uses TRBV27 and TRBJ1-2; TRBD1 agrees at 8 bases. Germline-derived CDR1 and CDR2 are MNHEY and SMNVEV (reference sequence). This CDR3 has 15 amino acids. V shed 2 bases and J 7 bases; nucleotides not matched to a gene: 9. The CDR3 spells CASSLQRTGLSGYTF. The CDR3, as DNA: TGTGCCAGCAGTTTACAAAGGACAGGGTTGAGTGGCTACACCTTC.

The chain is built from TRBV20-1 and TRBJ1-5, with a possible D match to TRBD1 (5 bases). The CDR3 covers 14 residues. V lost 3 bases, J lost 2 bases, and 11 bases lay in between. Germline V gene sequence: CDR1 DFQATT, CDR2 SNEGSKA (reference sequence). The CDR3 DNA reads as TGCAGTGCTAGGGCTCAGGGTGGCAATCAGCCCCAGCATTTT. This gives the protein CSARAQGGNQPQHF.

V gene TRBV6-2 or TRBV6-3 combines with J gene TRBJ1-5, with D possibly being TRBD1 (5 bases). The CDR3 length is 15 residues. The germline V gene encodes CDR1 MNHEY and CDR2 SVGEGT. V was cut by 6 bases and J by 2 bases, with 14 bases left in between. CDR3 sequence: CASSYRIGGNQPQHF. CDR3 coding DNA: TGTGCCAGCAGCTACAGGATAGGGGGCAATCAGCCCCAGCATTTT.

The chain joins TRBV5-1 to TRBJ2-2; TRBD1 aligns across 11 bases. In germline, CDR1 is SGHRS, CDR2 YFSETQ. V dropped 3 bases and J dropped 3; count of bases not matched to a gene: 1. The CDR3 has 15 amino acids. CDR3 sequence: CASSWGQGDTGELFF. In DNA form, the CDR3 reads TGCGCCAGCAGCTGGGGACAGGGGGACACCGGGGAGCTGTTTTTT.

The V call is TRBV30, the J call TRBJ1-5, with 8 bases lining up with TRBD1. The CDR3 length is 15 residues. V lost 5 bases, J lost 4 bases, and 10 bases stayed unmatched. The germline V gene encodes CDR1 GTSNPN and CDR2 SVGIG (reference sequence). The CDR3 spells CAWDPGQGPNQPQHF. The CDR3 nucleotides read TGTGCCTGGGACCCCGGACAGGGACCAAATCAGCCCCAGCATTTT.

The rearrangement links TRBV2 to TRBJ1-2; no reliable D call. This CDR3 region has 15 residues. Germline V CDR1 and CDR2: SNHLY, FYNNEI. The V end lost 6 bases, the J end lost 3 bases, and 17 bases lay between the germline ends. The CDR3: CASSQEARRHYGYTF. The CDR3 DNA follows: TGTGCCAGCAGCCAAGAAGCTAGGAGACACTATGGCTACACCTTC.

V and J are TRBV27 and TRBJ1-5; 11 positions match TRBD1. CDR3 size: 14 residues. With 4 bases clipped from V and 7 bases from J, the junction kept 3 bases outside the gene matches. Germline CDR1 and CDR2: MNHEY and SMNVEV (reference sequence). The CDR3 region is CASSSWTGGQPQHF. DNA for the CDR3: TGTGCCAGCAGTTCCTGGACAGGGGGCCAGCCCCAGCATTTT.

The chain is built from TRBV25-1 and TRBJ2-1, with TRBD1 identical over 7 bases. Per germline, CDR1 MGHDK and CDR2 SYGVNS. The CDR3 is 20 residues long. V dropped 2 bases and J dropped 0; count of bases not matched to a gene: 16. CDR3 loop: CASSEQQGPSVSSSYNEQFF. CDR3 sequence (DNA): TGTGCCAGCAGTGAACAACAGGGGCCAAGTGTTTCTAGCTCCTACAATGAGCAGTTCTTC.

This chain links TRBV20-1 with TRBJ1-1; no definite D call. The CDR3 covers 14 residues. CDR1 and CDR2 from the germline V gene are DFQATT and SNEGSKA (reference sequence). V lost 0 bases, J lost 2 bases, and 10 bases lay in between. DNA for the CDR3: TGCAGTGCTAGAGATACTGGAACAAACACTGAAGCTTTCTTT. Translation: CSARDTGTNTEAFF.

J is TRBJ2-7 and V is TRBV28, with 9 bases fitting TRBD2. Germline loops: CDR1 MDHEN, CDR2 SYDVKM. The CDR3 covers 14 residues. V lost 7 bases, J lost 7 bases, and 11 bases stayed unmatched. The CDR3 sequence is CASNLAGGLREQYF. CDR3 DNA: TGTGCCAGCAATTTGGCGGGGGGGCTGAGAGAGCAGTACTTC.

The chain couples TRBV5-4 to TRBJ2-5; 14 positions match TRBD2. This CDR3 comprises 15 residues. J was trimmed by 4 bases and V by 3 bases; bases with no gene match: 2. Germline V gene sequence: CDR1 SGHNT, CDR2 YYREEE (reference sequence). CDR3 loop: CASSSTSGRGETQYF. CDR3 in DNA: TGTGCCAGCAGCTCGACTAGCGGGAGGGGAGAGACCCAGTACTTC.

The chain joins TRBV7-9 to TRBJ2-3; D perhaps matches TRBD2 (7 bases). The CDR3 contains 14 residues. Per the germline V gene, CDR1 is SEHNR and CDR2 is FQNEAQ (reference sequence). Trimming removed 6 bases from V and 5 bases from J, with 15 bases in between. Written as DNA, the CDR3 is TGTGCCAGCAGAAAGGGGGGGCCGGGAGATACGCAGTATTTT. Residues: CASRKGGPGDTQYF.

V gene TRBV30 combines with J gene TRBJ1-1; possibly TRBD1 for D (5 bases). Trimming left V 0 bases short and J 11 bases short, with 16 bases between. From germline, CDR1 is GTSNPN and CDR2 SVGIG (reference sequence). The CDR3 has 13 residues. DNA for the CDR3: TGTGCCTGGAGTGTACGGGGCCGGGTAATGGCTTTCTTT. It specifies CAWSVRGRVMAFF.

The genes are TRBV27 and TRBJ2-7; 11 bases are a match to TRBD2. Trimming removed 5 bases from V and 4 bases from J; junction bases left unmatched: 7. Germline V gene lookup returns CDR1 MNHEY and CDR2 SMNVEV (reference sequence). The CDR3 sequence is 15 residues long. CDR3 residues: CASSMLSSGRYEQYF. The DNA of the CDR3 is TGTGCCAGCAGTATGCTCTCTAGCGGGAGGTACGAGCAGTACTTC.

Only one count was recorded for this clonotype. The rearrangement uses TRBV29-1 and TRBJ2-7, with a weak D call TRBD1 (6 bases). The V and J ends lost 6 bases and 0 bases respectively, with 9 bases between them. The CDR3 length is 12 residues. The germline V gene has CDR1 SQVTM and CDR2 ANQGSEA. The CDR3 nucleotides are TGCAGCGTCCGGGACAACTCCTACGAGCAGTACTTC. It yields the protein CSVRDNSYEQYF.

About this clonotype itself: Its ends do not fully match the called genes, so a read error is possible. As DNA, the CDR3 is TGTGCTAGCAGCTTGGGGATCGCCCAAGAGACCCAGTACTTC. Encoded protein: CASSLGIAQETQYF. This chain joins TRBV7-7 and TRBJ2-5; D not certain. The V gene's germline CDR1 is SSHAT and CDR2 FNYEAQ (reference sequence). CDR3 length equals 14 residues.

The V call is TRBV9, the J call TRBJ1-1, with unresolved D. CDR1 and CDR2 from the germline V gene are SGDLS and YYNGEE. Between the trimmed V and J ends, which lost 2 bases and 1 base, there was a span of 6 bases. This CDR3 is 13 amino acids long. In nucleotides, the CDR3 is TGTGCCAGCAGCGTCCTACAGAACACTGAAGCTTTCTTT. Translation: CASSVLQNTEAFF.

The DNA for the CDR3 is TGTGCCAGTAGATCTCAGGGGAGGAACACTGAAGCTTTCTTT. Translated, it gives CASRSQGRNTEAFF. The chain joins TRBV19 to TRBJ1-1; tentatively, D is TRBD1 (6 bases). CDR3 length: 14 amino acids. From germline, CDR1 is LNHDA and CDR2 SQIVND (reference sequence). Trimming stripped 6 bases from V and 1 base from J, with 12 bases between.